These T cell receptor beta chains were read from a single sample in a study of T-cell reconstitution after alpha-beta-depleted transplantation in children. One entry per CDR3 protein, called by TCRdb with MiXCR from the PCR reads. The sample consists of approximately 400,000 distinct CDR3 sequences, about a tenth of them appearing once. The sample here was PBMCs from the stem cell graft donor, taken from the stem cell graft. Source of these receptors: a human donor who donated a stem cell graft to a child with acute myeloid leukemia. Each CDR3 is given with its conserved first and last residue. The D gene is left open where the match is weak. Size is omitted from some rows. Given values are once, few, many or a class for expanded clones.

abundance	v_gene	j_gene	d_gene	CDR3aa	CDR3nt
-	TRBV7-8	TRBJ2-3	-	CASRPGRNTDTQYF	TGTGCCAGCAGACCGGGACGCAACACAGATACGCAGTATTTT
-	TRBV7-2	TRBJ2-5	-	CASSLDGVRKETQYF	TGTGCCAGCAGCTTAGATGGAGTTCGGAAAGAGACCCAGTACTTC
-	TRBV7-2	TRBJ2-5	TRBD1	CASTFGLWAGGPGAQYF	TGTGCCAGCACCTTCGGCTTGTGGGCAGGGGGACCCGGGGCCCAGTACTTC
-	TRBV11-2	TRBJ1-6	-	CASSLDDRTHSPLHF	TGTGCCAGCAGCTTAGACGACCGGACACATTCACCCCTCCACTTT
few	TRBV5-1	TRBJ2-1	TRBD1	CASSLTGAPSYNEQFF	TGCGCCAGCAGCTTAACAGGGGCGCCGTCCTACAATGAGCAGTTCTTC
many	TRBV7-9	TRBJ1-2	-	CASSLHNRVDGYTF	TGTGCCAGCAGCTTACACAACAGGGTCGACGGCTACACCTTC
few	TRBV7-2	TRBJ2-7	TRBD1	CASSLRTGRPYEQYF	TGTGCCAGCAGCTTAAGGACAGGGAGGCCCTACGAGCAGTACTTC
many	TRBV7-3	TRBJ2-3	TRBD2	CASSPGGADTQYF	TGTGCCAGCAGCCCCGGGGGGGCAGATACGCAGTATTTT
-	TRBV20-1	TRBJ2-2	TRBD2	CSARTSGSLGELFF	TGCAGTGCTAGGACTAGCGGGAGTCTAGGGGAGCTGTTTTTT
many	TRBV7-9	TRBJ2-3	-	CASSLRAASSTDTQYF	TGTGCCAGCAGCTTAAGGGCAGCTAGTAGCACAGATACGCAGTATTTT
-	TRBV20-1	TRBJ1-5	-	CSATTRQGPQNQPQHF	TGCAGTGCTACCACCCGGCAGGGTCCACAGAATCAGCCCCAGCATTTT
few	TRBV29-1	TRBJ2-1	TRBD2	CSVGLAGAGYEQFF	TGCAGCGTTGGCTTAGCGGGAGCGGGCTATGAGCAGTTCTTC
many	TRBV5-6	TRBJ2-7	TRBD2	CASSLYVAAGGGEQYF	TGTGCCAGCAGCTTGTATGTCGCAGCGGGGGGAGGTGAGCAGTACTTC
few	TRBV2	TRBJ2-6	TRBD1	CAGGQGHSGANVLTF	TGTGCCGGGGGACAGGGACACTCTGGGGCCAACGTCCTGACTTTC
few	TRBV30	TRBJ2-7	-	CAWSVKAEQYF	TGTGCCTGGAGTGTTAAAGCCGAGCAGTACTTC
few	TRBV7-2	TRBJ1-4	TRBD1	CASSPTGWGEKLFF	TGTGCCAGCAGCCCGACAGGGTGGGGGGAAAAACTGTTTTTT
few	TRBV7-9	TRBJ2-5	TRBD1	CASKPGGETQYF	TGTGCCAGCAAACCAGGGGGCGAGACCCAGTACTTC
few	TRBV12-5	TRBJ2-2	-	CASGSPDRVNTGELFF	TGTGCTAGTGGTTCCCCAGACAGAGTCAACACCGGGGAGCTGTTTTTT
-	TRBV11-3	TRBJ2-1	-	CASSTRDGDNEQFF	TGTGCCAGCAGCACCCGGGACGGGGACAATGAGCAGTTCTTC
many	TRBV5-1	TRBJ2-5	TRBD1	CASSLAPTGGETQYF	TGCGCCAGCAGCTTGGCTCCGACAGGGGGCGAGACCCAGTACTTC
-	TRBV27	TRBJ1-2	TRBD1	CASRDGTVNYGYTF	TGTGCCAGCAGAGATGGGACAGTTAACTATGGCTACACCTTC
-	TRBV7-2	TRBJ2-2	TRBD2	CASSLGGGTTGELFF	TGTGCCAGCAGCTTAGGGGGGGGGACCACCGGGGAGCTGTTTTTT
many	TRBV11-2	TRBJ2-2	-	CASSLDWTGELFF	TGTGCCAGCAGCCTCGACTGGACCGGGGAGCTGTTTTTT
many	TRBV5-1	TRBJ1-1	TRBD1	CASSLTGEDTEAFF	TGCGCCAGCAGCCTGACAGGGGAGGACACTGAAGCTTTCTTT
few	TRBV20-1	TRBJ1-1	-	CSARMDVNTEAFF	TGCAGTGCTAGGATGGACGTGAACACTGAAGCTTTCTTT
-	TRBV5-1	TRBJ2-3	TRBD1	CASTGQGQSTDTQYF	TGCGCCAGCACTGGACAGGGACAAAGCACAGATACGCAGTATTTT
-	TRBV12-3/TRBV12-4	TRBJ2-2	TRBD2	CASSDLTSGSPGELFF	TGTGCCAGCAGTGATTTGACTAGCGGGAGTCCCGGGGAGCTGTTTTTT
-	TRBV5-1	TRBJ2-5	TRBD2	CASSPGLAEPQETQYF	TGCGCCAGCAGCCCCGGACTAGCGGAGCCTCAAGAGACCCAGTACTTC
few	TRBV27	TRBJ1-4	-	CASSLDGTNEKLFF	TGTGCCAGCAGTTTGGACGGAACTAATGAAAAACTGTTTTTT
-	TRBV6-5	TRBJ2-1	-	CASSYSDGSVNEQFF	TGTGCCAGCAGTTACTCGGACGGGAGCGTTAATGAGCAGTTCTTC
-	TRBV5-1	TRBJ2-7	TRBD1	CASSPARTGSSYEQYF	TGCGCCAGCAGCCCCGCTCGGACAGGAAGCTCCTACGAGCAGTACTTC
few	TRBV20-1	TRBJ2-3	-	CSARVLRDTQYF	TGCAGTGCTAGAGTTCTTCGGGATACGCAGTATTTT
-	TRBV4-3	TRBJ1-2	TRBD1	CASSQDHDQGDGYTF	TGCGCCAGCAGCCAAGATCATGATCAGGGGGACGGCTACACCTTC
few	TRBV7-2	TRBJ2-7	-	CASSLVHSYEQYF	TGTGCCAGCAGCTTAGTCCACTCCTACGAGCAGTACTTC
few	TRBV29-1	TRBJ2-7	-	CSAEGVHEQYF	TGCAGCGCCGAAGGAGTCCACGAGCAGTACTTC
-	TRBV7-8	TRBJ2-3	TRBD2	CASSPPGLAHTDTQYF	TGTGCCAGCAGCCCACCGGGACTAGCGCACACAGATACGCAGTATTTT
-	TRBV29-1	TRBJ2-5	TRBD2	CSVDVGLWETQYF	TGCAGCGTTGATGTGGGACTATGGGAGACCCAGTACTTC
-	TRBV11-1	TRBJ2-6	-	CASSKTLKTGSGANVLTF	TGTGCCAGCAGCAAGACCCTCAAGACGGGCTCTGGGGCCAACGTCCTGACTTTC
few	TRBV7-3	TRBJ2-6	TRBD1	CASRTPGQGGPGANVLTF	TGTGCCAGCAGGACTCCGGGACAGGGAGGCCCTGGGGCCAACGTCCTGACTTTC
-	TRBV7-8	TRBJ2-3	TRBD2	CASSLQGLAGGFTDTQYF	TGTGCCAGCAGCTTGCAAGGACTAGCGGGGGGGTTCACAGATACGCAGTATTTT
-	TRBV30	TRBJ2-1	-	CAWTPAATYNEQFF	TGTGCCTGGACCCCAGCAGCTACCTACAATGAGCAGTTCTTC
many	TRBV14	TRBJ2-7	-	CASSQGLSSGQYF	TGTGCCAGCAGCCAAGGGCTATCTAGTGGGCAGTACTTC
-	TRBV2	TRBJ1-2	TRBD1	CASDRDGYTF	TGTGCCAGTGACAGGGATGGCTACACCTTC
-	TRBV20-1	TRBJ2-1	TRBD2	CSAPRGGGREQFF	TGCAGTGCCCCCCGTGGGGGGGGAAGAGAGCAGTTCTTC
-	TRBV12-3/TRBV12-4	TRBJ1-4	-	CASSLRGGLEKLFF	TGTGCCAGCAGTTTACGCGGGGGTTTGGAAAAACTGTTTTTT